These 2 T cell receptor beta chains were all obtained from the same sample, sequenced in a study of T-cell memory formation after mild COVID-19. TCRdb passed the 5' RACE reads through MiXCR, listing each CDR3 protein once. The repertoire holds under 700,000 distinct CDR3 sequences, with over 20% as singletons. The sequencing sample was made of PBMCs or a T cell subset sorted from them (not recorded which). These receptor sequences come from an adult woman who had mild COVID-19 (a few samples of this study predate the infection). Cell type and time point are not known.

This chain joins TRBV15 and TRBJ1-1; D unclear. Germline V gives CDR1 LNHNV, CDR2 YYDKDF (reference sequence). The CDR3 consists of 14 residues. Between the trimmed V and J ends, which lost 2 bases and 1 base, there was a span of 8 bases. This CDR3 reads CATSRKAGNTEAFF. The CDR3 bases are TGTGCCACCAGCAGAAAGGCAGGGAACACTGAAGCTTTCTTT.

This clonotype has only a few counts. The V and J genes are TRBV5-4 and TRBJ2-3; TRBD2 matches 12 bases. The trim removed 0 bases at V and 8 bases at J, leaving 4 bases unmatched. The germline gives CDR1 SGHNT, CDR2 YYREEE (reference sequence). The CDR3 is 15 amino acids. CDR3 sequence: CASSLALAGGRTQYF. CDR3 in DNA: TGTGCCAGCAGCTTGGCTCTAGCGGGGGGGCGTACGCAGTATTTT.